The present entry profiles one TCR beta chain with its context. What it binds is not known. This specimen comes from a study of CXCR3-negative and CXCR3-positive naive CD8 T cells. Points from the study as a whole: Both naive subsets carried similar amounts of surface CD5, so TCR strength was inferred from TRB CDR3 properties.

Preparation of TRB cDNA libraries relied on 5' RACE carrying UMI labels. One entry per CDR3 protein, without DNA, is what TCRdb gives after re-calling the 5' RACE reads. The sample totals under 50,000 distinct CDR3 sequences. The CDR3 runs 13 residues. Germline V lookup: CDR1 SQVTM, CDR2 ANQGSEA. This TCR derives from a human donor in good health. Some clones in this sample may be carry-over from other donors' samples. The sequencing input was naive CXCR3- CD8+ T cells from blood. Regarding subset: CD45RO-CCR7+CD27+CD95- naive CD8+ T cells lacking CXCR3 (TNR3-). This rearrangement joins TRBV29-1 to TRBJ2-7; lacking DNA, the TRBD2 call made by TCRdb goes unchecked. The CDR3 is CSVWGDSPYEQYF.